The present T cell receptor (beta chain) was sequenced within a study of blood T cell repertoires in COVID-19. Libraries were prepared by immunoSEQ multiplex PCR; TCRdb keeps only in-frame clonotypes and omits some of them. The sample yields 120,000 or so clones, roughly 84% seen once. CDR3 length: 12 amino acids. Trimming cost V 5 bases and J 4 bases, with 6 bases left between them. Germline V gene lookup returns CDR1 MDHEN and CDR2 SYDVKM. This sequence joins TRBV28 and TRBJ2-1; D is unresolved. The source of this sequence is a woman in her 30s who had recovered from COVID-19. The sequenced sample consisted of PBMCs or T cells enriched from blood (not recorded which). The CDR3 DNA follows: TGTGCCAGCAGTGCCAGTTACAATGAGCAGTTCTTC. It codes for CASSASYNEQFF.